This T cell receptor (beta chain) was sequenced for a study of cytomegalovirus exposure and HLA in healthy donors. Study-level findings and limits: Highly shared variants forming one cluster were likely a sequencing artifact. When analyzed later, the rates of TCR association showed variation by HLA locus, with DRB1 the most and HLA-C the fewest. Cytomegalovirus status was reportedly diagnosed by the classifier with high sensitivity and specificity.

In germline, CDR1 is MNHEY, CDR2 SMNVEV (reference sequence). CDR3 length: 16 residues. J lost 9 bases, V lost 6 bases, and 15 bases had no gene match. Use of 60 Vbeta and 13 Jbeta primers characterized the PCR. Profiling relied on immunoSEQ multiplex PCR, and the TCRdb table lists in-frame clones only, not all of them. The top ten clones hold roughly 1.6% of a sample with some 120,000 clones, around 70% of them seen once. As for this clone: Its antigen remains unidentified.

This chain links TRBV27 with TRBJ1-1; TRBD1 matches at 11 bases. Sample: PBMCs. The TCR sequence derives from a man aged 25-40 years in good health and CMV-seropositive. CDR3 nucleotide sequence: TGTGCCAGCAGGTCCCCCACCGGGACAGGGGGATTGCAAGCTTTCTTT. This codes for CASRSPTGTGGLQAFF.